This entry describes one T cell receptor (beta chain). Its target is unknown. This sample is part of a study of T-cell memory formation after mild COVID-19. For the study at large: Among the donors, TCR clusters were largely specific to each donor.

It was 5'RACE with constant-segment primers that produced the TCR alpha and TCR beta cDNA libraries, which carried sample barcodes and UMIs. From the 5' RACE reads, TCRdb called clonotypes with MiXCR, one entry per CDR3 protein. The data show 150,000 to 200,000 distinct CDR3 sequences, roughly 28% seen once. CDR1 and CDR2 (germline): SGHRS, YFSETQ. The J segment lost 6 bases and the V segment lost 4 bases, leaving 8 bases of the junction unmatched. CDR3 length: 15 residues. The study, taken as a whole, reports: Day 15 to 85 contracting clones showed balanced CD4/CD8; day 15 to 37 expanders favored CD4+.

The chain employs TRBV5-1 and TRBJ1-5; TRBD1 matches at 9 bases. The clonotype originates from an adult woman who had mild COVID-19 (a few samples of this study predate the infection). Cell type and time point are not known. The specimen sequenced was PBMCs or a T cell subset sorted from them (not recorded which). The CDR3: CASSLGTGRGQPQHF. CDR3 DNA sequence: TGCGCCAGCAGCCTCGGGACAGGGAGAGGTCAGCCCCAGCATTTT.